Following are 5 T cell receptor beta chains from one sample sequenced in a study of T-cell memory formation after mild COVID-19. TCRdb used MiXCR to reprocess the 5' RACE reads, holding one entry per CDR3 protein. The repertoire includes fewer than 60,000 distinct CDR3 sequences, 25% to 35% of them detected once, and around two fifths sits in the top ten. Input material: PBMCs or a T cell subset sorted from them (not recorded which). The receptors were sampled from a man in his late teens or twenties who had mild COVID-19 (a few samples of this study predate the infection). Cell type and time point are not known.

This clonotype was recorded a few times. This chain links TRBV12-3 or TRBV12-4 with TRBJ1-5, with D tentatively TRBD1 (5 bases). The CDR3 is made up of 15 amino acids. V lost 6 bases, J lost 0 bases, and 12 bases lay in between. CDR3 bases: TGTGCCAGCAGACCCGGGACGGGTAGCAATCAGCCCCAGCATTTT. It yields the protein CASRPGTGSNQPQHF.

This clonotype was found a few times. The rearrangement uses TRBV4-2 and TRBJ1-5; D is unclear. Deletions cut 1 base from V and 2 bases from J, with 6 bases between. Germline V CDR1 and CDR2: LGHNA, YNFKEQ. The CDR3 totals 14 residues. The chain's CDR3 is CASSQVWGNQPQHF. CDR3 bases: TGTGCCAGCAGCCAAGTCTGGGGCAATCAGCCCCAGCATTTT.

CDR3 residues: CASSRGSTEAFF. For the CDR3, the DNA is TGTGCCAGCAGCCGGGGGAGCACTGAAGCTTTCTTT. This sequence joins TRBV5-6 and TRBJ1-1, with a tentative D call TRBD1 (5 bases). CDR3 length: 12 amino acids. Trimming cost V 4 bases and J 4 bases, with 8 bases left between them. From germline, CDR1 is SGHDT and CDR2 YYEEEE.

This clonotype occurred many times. The CDR3 DNA sequence: TGTGCCAGCAGCGTAGGGCAGGGCTTAACCTACGAGCAGTACTTC. Its translation is CASSVGQGLTYEQYF. The rearrangement joins TRBV9 to TRBJ2-7; D possibly corresponds to TRBD1 (5 bases). Germline CDR1 and CDR2: SGDLS and YYNGEE. This CDR3 spans 15 amino acids. V was clipped by 0 bases and J by 2 bases, with 12 bases between them.

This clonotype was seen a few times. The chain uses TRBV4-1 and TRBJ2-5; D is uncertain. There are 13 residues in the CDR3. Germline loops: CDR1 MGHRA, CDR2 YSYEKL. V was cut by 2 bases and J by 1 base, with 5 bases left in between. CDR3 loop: CASSQKGQETQYF. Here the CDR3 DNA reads TGCGCCAGCAGCCAAAAGGGCCAAGAGACCCAGTACTTC.